This entry lists 20 T cell receptor beta chains sequenced from one sample in a study of T cell responses to AZD1222 COVID-19 vaccine. Here immunoSEQ multiplex PCR was the method, and the copy in TCRdb shows in-frame clones only, minus some. The sample shows fewer than 90,000 clones, about 82% of them seen only once. Here the sequenced sample was peripheral blood, taken 28 days after the second AZD1222 dose. These receptors all come from an adult who received the AZD1222 COVID-19 vaccine.

This clone was seen more than once but under ten times. This chain connects TRBV5-6 to TRBJ2-2; D gene unclear. The CDR3 totals 14 residues. The V end was cut by 4 bases, the J end by 7 bases, with 14 bases between. CDR1 is SGHDT, CDR2 YYEEEE, per germline. CDR3 DNA sequence: TGTGCCAGCAGCCCCGGTGTCCCCGGCGGGGAGCTGTTTTTT. This codes for CASSPGVPGGELFF. The whole variable domain, filled in from reference TRBV5-6 and TRBJ2-2, reads DAGVTQSPTHLIKTRGQQVTLRCSPKSGHDTVSWYQQALGQGPQFIFQYYEEEERQRGNFPDRFSGHQFPNYSSELNVNALLLGDSALYLCASSPGVPGGELFFGEGSRLTVL.

The chain carries TRBV20-1 and TRBJ2-7; a possible D gene is TRBD2 (6 bases). This CDR3 comprises 11 residues. Germline loops: CDR1 DFQATT, CDR2 SNEGSKA (reference sequence). V lost 3 bases and J lost 7, with 10 bases in between. The CDR3 DNA reads as TGCAGTGCTAGTCTCCGGGGGGAGCAGTACTTC. Translating gives CSASLRGEQYF.

V and J are TRBV28 and TRBJ2-7, with D possibly matching TRBD1 (5 bases). Germline-derived CDR1 and CDR2 are MDHEN and SYDVKM. V was cut by 7 bases and J by 3 bases, with 19 bases left in between. The CDR3 is 15 amino acids. This CDR3 reads CASTKNALRGYEQYF. The DNA for the CDR3 is TGTGCCAGCACCAAAAATGCTCTAAGGGGCTACGAGCAGTACTTC.

The V gene is TRBV5-4, the J gene TRBJ2-1; D is unresolved. The germline V gene encodes CDR1 SGHNT and CDR2 YYREEE (reference sequence). Trimming cost V 0 bases and J 0 bases, with 1 base left between them. The CDR3 length is 13 residues. CDR3 sequence reads: CASSLGSYNEQFF. The CDR3 bases are TGTGCCAGCAGCTTGGGCTCCTACAATGAGCAGTTCTTC. The variable domain in full, with the rest retrieved from reference TRBV5-4 and TRBJ2-1, is ETGVTQSPTHLIKTRGQQVTLRCSSQSGHNTVSWYQQALGQGPQFIFQYYREEENGRGNFPPRFSGLQFPNYSSELNVNALELDDSALYLCASSLGSYNEQFFGPGTRLTVL.

This chain connects TRBV24-1 to TRBJ2-1, with D perhaps matching TRBD2 (7 bases). This CDR3 region has 15 residues. The V end was cut by 2 bases, the J end by 5 bases, with 12 bases between. Germline V gene lookup returns CDR1 KGHDR and CDR2 SFDVKD. The CDR3 nucleotides read TGTGCCACCAGTGATTGGGGGGGGGCTGACAATGAGCAGTTCTTC. It yields the protein CATSDWGGADNEQFF.

The chain is built from TRBV28 and TRBJ2-7, with TRBD1 matching 8 bases. Germline CDR1 reads MDHEN; CDR2 reads SYDVKM. The CDR3 has 15 residues. V shed 2 bases, J shed 2 bases, and the junction held 5 bases outside the gene matches. The DNA of the CDR3 is TGTGCCAGCAGTTTACCCGGGACAGGAACCTACGAGCAGTACTTC. This translates into CASSLPGTGTYEQYF.

This chain links TRBV7-9 with TRBJ2-1; 7 bases line up with TRBD1. CDR1 is SEHNR and CDR2 is FQNEAQ in the germline V gene (reference sequence). The CDR3 length is 14 residues. V shed 5 bases and J 13 bases; nucleotides not matched to a gene: 14. The CDR3 protein is CASSPGTEPMNQFF. DNA of the CDR3: TGTGCCAGCAGCCCCGGGACAGAGCCAATGAATCAGTTCTTC.

The chain employs TRBV18 and TRBJ1-4; 9 bases agree with TRBD1. This CDR3 is 15 amino acids long. Germline V gene lookup returns CDR1 KGHSH and CDR2 LQKENI. Unmatched junction bases numbered 3, after V lost 1 base and J lost 6 bases. For the CDR3, the DNA is TGTGCCAGCTCACCACAACAGGGGGCGGATGAAAAACTGTTTTTT. This sequence encodes CASSPQQGADEKLFF.

The chain uses TRBV30 and TRBJ2-7; 7 positions match TRBD2. Per the germline V gene, CDR1 is GTSNPN and CDR2 is SVGIG (reference sequence). This CDR3 has 15 residues. The J segment lost 6 bases and the V segment lost 1 base, leaving 12 bases of the junction unmatched. CDR3: CAWSAHEGRAAEQYF. As DNA, the CDR3 is TGTGCCTGGAGTGCCCACGAGGGGAGGGCCGCCGAGCAGTACTTC.

V and J are TRBV9 and TRBJ2-1, with 7 bases lining up with TRBD1. Unmatched junction bases numbered 4, after V lost 0 bases and J lost 4 bases. The CDR3 has 15 residues. Germline V lookup: CDR1 SGDLS, CDR2 YYNGEE. The CDR3 bases are TGTGCCAGCAGCGTAGAGGGGGCCGGGTACAATGAGCAGTTCTTC. Protein sequence: CASSVEGAGYNEQFF.

This clone has a handful of counts. This sequence joins TRBV27 and TRBJ1-2; D gene uncertain. With 8 bases removed from V and 2 bases from J, the gap between germline ends came to 18 bases. Germline V gene data show CDR1 as MNHEY and CDR2 as SMNVEV (reference sequence). CDR3 size: 15 residues. This CDR3 is CASAGRPGPNYGYTF. The CDR3 nucleotides are TGTGCCAGCGCCGGGAGGCCTGGACCAAACTATGGCTACACCTTC.

The chain recombines TRBV7-2 with TRBJ2-1; D might be TRBD2 (6 bases). The germline gives CDR1 SGHTA, CDR2 FQGNSA. Trimming cost V 1 base and J 6 bases, with 16 bases left between them. This CDR3 comprises 16 residues. This CDR3 is CASSLVVSRGGNEQFF. The CDR3 DNA follows: TGTGCCAGCAGCTTAGTGGTGTCCCGGGGAGGCAATGAGCAGTTCTTC.

This chain joins TRBV14 and TRBJ1-1; the D gene is possibly TRBD1 (5 bases). The CDR3 has 13 amino acids. V was trimmed by 2 bases and J by 5 bases, leaving 9 bases between them. From germline, CDR1 is SGHDN and CDR2 FVKESK. The CDR3 protein is CASSQTGKTEAFF. The DNA of the CDR3 is TGTGCCAGCAGCCAAACAGGAAAAACTGAAGCTTTCTTT.

The chain combines TRBV3-1 (or the pseudogene TRBV3-2) with TRBJ1-2; D is perhaps TRBD1 (5 bases). In germline, CDR1 is LGHDT, CDR2 YNNKEL (reference sequence). The CDR3 is 15 amino acids. V dropped 0 bases and J dropped 6 bases, with 14 bases sitting between them. Written as DNA, the CDR3 is TGTGCCAGCAGCCAAGAGGGGGACGGACCGCATGGCTACACCTTC. Translation: CASSQEGDGPHGYTF.

The chain is built from TRBV19 and TRBJ2-7; D remains unclear. The V end lost 5 bases, the J end lost 4 bases, and 18 bases lay between the germline ends. CDR3 length: 15 amino acids. Germline V CDR1 and CDR2: LNHDA, SQIVND (reference sequence). The CDR3 loop is CASSPGPSSVYEQYF. CDR3 nucleotide sequence: TGTGCCAGTAGTCCCGGGCCCAGCAGCGTGTACGAGCAGTACTTC. The full variable domain, with the rest looked up from reference TRBV19 and TRBJ2-7, is DGGITQSPKYLFRKEGQNVTLSCEQNLNHDAMYWYRQDPGQGLRLIYYSQIVNDFQKGDIAEGYSVSREKKESFPLTVTSAQKNPTAFYLCASSPGPSSVYEQYFGPGTRLTVT.

The V gene is TRBV14, the J gene TRBJ2-7; possibly TRBD2 for D (5 bases). V was pared by 5 bases and J by 3 bases, with 11 bases between. This CDR3 contains 13 residues. CDR1 and CDR2 (germline): SGHDN, FVKESK. The CDR3, as DNA: TGTGCCAGCAGCTCCGCCGGGGTCTACGAGCAGTACTTC. Its translation is CASSSAGVYEQYF.

The chain combines TRBV3-1 (or the pseudogene TRBV3-2) with TRBJ2-2, with D tentatively TRBD1 (6 bases). The CDR3 runs 15 residues. Germline assignment: CDR1 LGHDT and CDR2 YNNKEL (reference sequence). The V and J ends lost 4 bases and 5 bases respectively, with 14 bases between them. This CDR3 is CASSRDTTGTGELFF. CDR3 DNA: TGTGCCAGCAGCCGGGATACCACAGGGACCGGGGAGCTGTTTTTT.

This chain connects TRBV7-9 to TRBJ2-7, with 12 nucleotides matching TRBD2. Germline CDR1 is SEHNR and CDR2 is FQNEAQ (reference sequence). The CDR3 is 17 amino acids. The ends lost 1 base at V and 2 bases at J; junction bases unmatched: 6. CDR3 nucleotide sequence: TGTGCCAGCAGCTTAGTTCGGCTAGCGGGAGGGCCCTACGAGCAGTACTTC. This translates into CASSLVRLAGGPYEQYF.

V and J are TRBV7-8 and TRBJ2-2, with TRBD2 as a possible D gene (5 bases). There are 15 residues in the CDR3. Trimming took 4 bases from V and 0 from J, leaving 9 bases between them. Germline CDR1 reads SGHVS; CDR2 reads FQNEAQ. The CDR3 DNA sequence: TGTGCCAGCAGCTCGAGAGGGACGAACACCGGGGAGCTGTTTTTT. Protein: CASSSRGTNTGELFF.

This chain joins TRBV24-1 and TRBJ2-7; perhaps TRBD2 as D (6 bases). Per the germline V gene, CDR1 is KGHDR and CDR2 is SFDVKD. Trimming left V 4 bases short and J 7 bases short, with 16 bases between. The CDR3 runs 14 residues. The CDR3 region has the DNA TGTGCCACCAGTGACCCAGGGACTTCTGAAGAGCAGTACTTC. This gives the protein CATSDPGTSEEQYF.